The 30 T cell receptor beta chains reported below all come from one sample, sequenced in a study of patients and donors after allogeneic stem cell transplantation. TCRdb used MiXCR to reprocess the RT-PCR reads, holding one entry per CDR3 protein. Seen here are about a million distinct CDR3 sequences, around 17% observed once, and the top ten hold about 6%. Sequencing was performed on blood, either unsorted or a sorted T cell fraction (not recorded which). Receptors originate from a human donor who was either an allogeneic HSCT recipient or a stem cell or donor lymphocyte infusion donor (not recorded which). It is not recorded whose cells these are; they may come from a transplant donor.

V is TRBV5-1 and J is TRBJ2-7; 9 bases align to TRBD2. CDR3 length: 15 amino acids. Unmatched junction bases numbered 8, after V lost 4 bases and J lost 3 bases. In germline, CDR1 is SGHRS, CDR2 YFSETQ. The CDR3 bases are TGCGCCAGCAGCCATACCCTAGCGGGACTCTACGAGCAGTACTTC. Residues: CASSHTLAGLYEQYF.

Comments on this clonotype: A much larger clone lies one base from this, so it may be a read error. This rearrangement joins TRBV5-1 to TRBJ1-1; tentative D call: TRBD1 (6 bases). CDR3 length: 13 residues. Trimming cost V 2 bases and J 4 bases, with 9 bases left between them. The V gene's germline CDR1 is SGHRS and CDR2 YFSETQ. CDR3 sequence reads: CASSFEGGTEAFF. The DNA of the CDR3 is TGCGCCAGCAGCTTTGAGGGGGGCACTGAAGCTTTCTTT.

This clonotype was detected only a few times. The J gene is TRBJ2-3, the V gene TRBV7-2; D is possibly TRBD1 (5 bases). The CDR3 contains 15 residues. Trimming cost V 1 base and J 4 bases, with 12 bases left between them. Germline-derived CDR1 and CDR2 are SGHTA and FQGNSA. CDR3 bases: TGTGCCAGCAGCTTAGAACAGGAATACTCAGATACGCAGTATTTT. This translates into CASSLEQEYSDTQYF.

The genes are TRBV27 and TRBJ2-5; D gene uncertain. Germline CDR1 is MNHEY and CDR2 is SMNVEV (reference sequence). The V gene lost 5 bases and the J gene lost 0 bases, with 4 bases spanning the gap. The CDR3 runs to 12 residues. CDR3 DNA sequence: TGTGCCAGCAGTCACAACCAAGAGACCCAGTACTTC. Protein product: CASSHNQETQYF.

The chain combines TRBV11-3 with TRBJ1-1; tentative D call: TRBD1 (5 bases). Trimming removed 4 bases from V and 4 bases from J, with 16 bases in between. Germline V CDR1 and CDR2: SGHNT, YENEEA. The CDR3 extends over 15 amino acids. This chain's CDR3 is CASSSRGGVGTEAFF. For the CDR3, the DNA is TGTGCCAGCAGCTCCCGGGGCGGGGTGGGCACTGAAGCTTTCTTT.

In this sample, this clonotype turned up many times. J is TRBJ2-1 and V is TRBV28; D is perhaps TRBD2 (7 bases). Looked up from germline, CDR1 is MDHEN and CDR2 is SYDVKM. The CDR3 is made up of 15 amino acids. The V end was cut by 5 bases, the J end by 5 bases, with 16 bases between. CDR3 DNA sequence: TGTGCCAGCAGTCTCACAGGGAGGGGGGACAATGAGCAGTTCTTC. Encoded protein: CASSLTGRGDNEQFF.

The chain has TRBV18 and TRBJ2-2; D not resolved. Germline CDR1 KGHSH, CDR2 LQKENI. The CDR3 has 13 amino acids. With 2 bases removed from V and 4 bases from J, the gap between germline ends came to 5 bases. CDR3 residues: CASSPERTGELFF. CDR3 bases: TGTGCCAGCTCACCAGAACGCACCGGGGAGCTGTTTTTT.

V is TRBV9 and J is TRBJ1-1; a possible D gene is TRBD1 (5 bases). The germline V gene encodes CDR1 SGDLS and CDR2 YYNGEE. The CDR3 sequence is 18 residues long. V was cut by 0 bases and J by 0 bases, with 18 bases left in between. In nucleotides, the CDR3 is TGTGCCAGCAGCGTAGATCGGGACGGGATCTTCATGAACACTGAAGCTTTCTTT. Protein sequence: CASSVDRDGIFMNTEAFF.

Only a few counts were recorded for this clonotype. The rearrangement joins TRBV12-3 or TRBV12-4 to TRBJ2-3, with D possibly called TRBD1 or TRBD2 (6 bases each). The CDR3 sequence is 16 residues long. Trimming took off 5 bases at V and 4 bases at J, with 19 bases between the two ends. Here the CDR3 reads CASSPRGARGADTQYF. In nucleotides, the CDR3 is TGTGCCAGCAGTCCTAGGGGGGCAAGGGGGGCAGATACGCAGTATTTT.

The chain joins TRBV5-1 to TRBJ1-1, with 7 bases matching TRBD1. This CDR3 has 15 residues. V was clipped by 3 bases and J by 4 bases; unmatched bases: 9. Germline CDR1 reads SGHRS; CDR2 reads YFSETQ. The CDR3 bases are TGCGCCAGCAGCTCCCACAGGGGATTGAGCACTGAAGCTTTCTTT. It translates to CASSSHRGLSTEAFF.

The genes are TRBV27 and TRBJ1-2; possibly TRBD1 for D (6 bases). Germline CDR1 reads MNHEY; CDR2 reads SMNVEV (reference sequence). CDR3 size: 13 residues. Trimming stripped 6 bases from V and 12 bases from J, with 20 bases between. CDR3 sequence (DNA): TGTGCCAGCAGCCCCCCGGGGGCCAAGGTGAACACCTTC. It encodes CASSPPGAKVNTF.

This rearrangement joins TRBV4-2 to TRBJ2-2; maybe TRBD2 (6 bases). This CDR3 spans 18 amino acids. The germline gives CDR1 LGHNA, CDR2 YNFKEQ. V lost 1 base, J lost 4 bases, and 19 bases lay in between. The CDR3 DNA follows: TGTGCCAGCAGCCAAGGGGTAGCGGAAACCGTCGTCACCGGGGAGCTGTTTTTT. Translated: CASSQGVAETVVTGELFF.

V gene TRBV9 combines with J gene TRBJ2-3; 10 positions agree with TRBD1. Looked up from germline, CDR1 is SGDLS and CDR2 is YYNGEE. V was clipped by 4 bases and J by 4 bases; unmatched bases: 12. CDR3 length equals 17 residues. CDR3 coding DNA: TGTGCCAGCAGCTTCCAGCGGGACAGGGGTCAAGCAGATACGCAGTATTTT. It specifies CASSFQRDRGQADTQYF. Drawing the rest from reference TRBV9 and TRBJ2-3, the complete variable domain is DSGVTQTPKHLITATGQRVTLRCSPRSGDLSVYWYQQSLDQGLQFLIQYYNGEERAKGNILERFSAQQFPDLHSELNLSSLELGDSALYFCASSFQRDRGQADTQYFGPGTRLTVL.

In its sample, this clonotype was seen a few times. J is TRBJ2-7 and V is TRBV20-1; 7 positions agree with TRBD1. Per the germline V gene, CDR1 is DFQATT and CDR2 is SNEGSKA (reference sequence). This CDR3 has 11 residues. J lost 3 bases, V lost 8 bases, and 4 bases had no gene match. The CDR3, as DNA: TGCAGTAGACAGGGCGACTACGAGCAGTACTTC. Translation: CSRQGDYEQYF.

This clonotype was found a few times. The chain links TRBV12-3 or TRBV12-4 to TRBJ2-1, with 12 bases matching TRBD2. The V gene end was trimmed by 3 bases and the J gene end by 10 bases; junction bases not matched to a gene: 10. The CDR3 is made up of 16 amino acids. This CDR3 reads CASSFRLAGAPGEQFF. The CDR3 nucleotides read TGTGCCAGCAGTTTCCGACTAGCGGGAGCCCCGGGGGAGCAGTTCTTC.

This clonotype occurred a few times. The chain employs TRBV9 and TRBJ1-2; D is perhaps TRBD1 (6 bases). CDR1 and CDR2 (germline): SGDLS, YYNGEE. CDR3 length equals 13 residues. Deletions cut 0 bases from V and 8 bases from J, with 11 bases between. The CDR3 nucleotides are TGTGCCAGCAGCGTAGCAGGGGCATGGGGCTACACCTTC. Its protein product is CASSVAGAWGYTF. Supplemented by reference TRBV9 and TRBJ1-2, the full variable domain reads DSGVTQTPKHLITATGQRVTLRCSPRSGDLSVYWYQQSLDQGLQFLIQYYNGEERAKGNILERFSAQQFPDLHSELNLSSLELGDSALYFCASSVAGAWGYTFGSGTRLTVV.

The rearrangement joins TRBV5-1 to TRBJ2-1; 10 nucleotides match TRBD2. The V and J ends lost 3 bases and 8 bases, in that order; junction bases with no gene match: 11. The germline V gene encodes CDR1 SGHRS and CDR2 YFSETQ. The CDR3 spans 16 residues. CDR3 protein: CASSSGLAVFSDEQFF. As DNA, the CDR3 is TGCGCCAGCAGCTCCGGACTAGCGGTTTTTTCCGATGAGCAGTTCTTC.

This clonotype appeared a few times. The J gene is TRBJ1-1, the V gene TRBV5-6, with D hard to call. The CDR3 has 15 residues. V dropped 4 bases and J dropped 1 base, with 14 bases sitting between them. Germline CDR1 reads SGHDT; CDR2 reads YYEEEE. The DNA for the CDR3 is TGTGCCAGCAGCCCCCTGGTGCAGCGGAACACTGAAGCTTTCTTT. Encoded protein: CASSPLVQRNTEAFF.

This chain links TRBV5-1 with TRBJ2-7; D unresolved. CDR1 is SGHRS, CDR2 YFSETQ, per germline. The CDR3 sequence is 11 residues long. The V end was cut by 1 base, the J end by 7 bases, with 6 bases between. The CDR3 nucleotides are TGCGCCAGCAGCTTGTACCGGGAGCAGTACTTC. Its protein product is CASSLYREQYF.

This clonotype appeared a few times. The chain couples TRBV14 to TRBJ2-7, with TRBD2 identical over 7 bases. This CDR3 has 15 amino acids. Germline V gives CDR1 SGHDN, CDR2 FVKESK. V shed 1 base and J 4 bases; nucleotides not matched to a gene: 7. The DNA of the CDR3 is TGTGCCAGCAGCCAAGTGTGGGCGGGAGCTTACGAGCAGTACTTC. It is translated as CASSQVWAGAYEQYF.

The DNA of the CDR3 is TGTGCCAGCAGCCAAGTCGATCGGGGGAATGAAAAACTGTTTTTT. Translating gives CASSQVDRGNEKLFF. This sequence joins TRBV4-2 and TRBJ1-4; weak D call: TRBD1 (5 bases). Germline CDR1 reads LGHNA; CDR2 reads YNFKEQ. The V end was cut by 1 base, the J end by 5 bases, with 11 bases between. There are 15 residues in the CDR3.

This clonotype was seen more than once but under ten times. This sequence joins TRBV2 and TRBJ2-7; D is unclear. Germline CDR1 is SNHLY and CDR2 is FYNNEI. V lost 1 base, J lost 1 base, and 5 bases lay in between. The CDR3 extends over 13 amino acids. The CDR3 DNA follows: TGTGCCAGCAGTGAAGGGGCATCCTACGAGCAGTACTTC. Protein: CASSEGASYEQYF.

This chain connects TRBV3-1 to TRBJ1-4; D gene unclear. Germline values: CDR1 LGHDT, CDR2 YNNKEL (reference sequence). The CDR3 is 15 amino acids. Trimming stripped 4 bases from V and 0 bases from J, with 9 bases between. The CDR3 region is CASSPRQATNEKLFF. In DNA form, the CDR3 reads TGTGCCAGCAGCCCTCGTCAGGCAACTAATGAAAAACTGTTTTTT.

The V call is TRBV11-1, the J call TRBJ2-1, with 13 bases fitting TRBD2. This CDR3 is built from 20 residues. CDR1 and CDR2 from the germline V gene are SGHAT and FQDESV (reference sequence). With 5 bases clipped from V and 0 bases from J, the junction kept 13 bases outside the gene matches. The CDR3 sequence: CASSHLARTSGRSSYNEQFF. CDR3 in DNA: TGTGCCAGCAGCCACCTGGCGCGGACTAGCGGGAGAAGCTCCTACAATGAGCAGTTCTTC.

The table lists this clonotype with a few counts. This chain uses TRBV12-3 or TRBV12-4 with TRBJ2-1; the match to TRBD1 covers 8 bases. This CDR3 comprises 14 residues. J gave up 8 bases and V 7 bases, and 10 bases lay outside the gene matches. Here the CDR3 reads CASKTRGRPDEQFF. In nucleotides, the CDR3 is TGTGCCAGCAAGACCAGGGGGCGCCCCGATGAGCAGTTCTTC.

This chain joins TRBV12-3 or TRBV12-4 and TRBJ1-1; 7 positions match TRBD1. The CDR3 has 14 residues. The V gene end was trimmed by 5 bases and the J gene end by 4 bases; junction bases not matched to a gene: 7. The CDR3, as DNA: TGTGCCAGCAGTCCCAGGGGGGGGGCCACTGAAGCTTTCTTT. The encoded protein is CASSPRGGATEAFF.

This clonotype was detected only a few times. This chain links TRBV10-3 with TRBJ1-2; D may be TRBD1 (5 bases). Trimming took 0 bases from V and 0 from J, leaving 11 bases between them. CDR3 length: 16 residues. Germline CDR1 ENHRY, CDR2 SYGVKD. The CDR3: CAISESEGRPNYGYTF. CDR3 nucleotides: TGTGCCATCAGTGAGTCTGAGGGGAGACCTAACTATGGCTACACCTTC.

This chain links TRBV7-3 with TRBJ2-5; 8 bases are a match to TRBD2. The CDR3 is made up of 15 amino acids. After removal of 3 bases from V and 5 bases from J, the junction contained 8 bases not matched to a gene. Germline-derived CDR1 and CDR2 are SGHTA and FQGTGA. The CDR3 sequence is CASSFNGRAGETQYF. The DNA for the CDR3 is TGTGCCAGCAGCTTTAACGGGAGGGCAGGGGAGACCCAGTACTTC.

V is TRBV28 and J is TRBJ2-1; TRBD2 aligns across 12 bases. The CDR3 runs 15 residues. The V segment lost 3 bases and the J segment 8 bases; nucleotides outside the gene matches: 5. Germline CDR1 is MDHEN and CDR2 is SYDVKM. CDR3 nucleotide sequence: TGTGCCAGCAGTTTGAGGACTAGCGGGATAGATGAGCAGTTCTTC. Its translation: CASSLRTSGIDEQFF. The whole variable domain, filled in from reference TRBV28 and TRBJ2-1, reads DVKVTQSSRYLVKRTGEKVFLECVQDMDHENMFWYRQDPGLGLRLIYFSYDVKMKEKGDIPEGYSVSREKKERFSLILESASTNQTSMYLCASSLRTSGIDEQFFGPGTRLTVL.

The V call is TRBV4-1, the J call TRBJ1-3; D is uncertain. This CDR3 is built from 12 residues. Germline values: CDR1 MGHRA, CDR2 YSYEKL. With 2 bases removed from V and 9 bases from J, the gap between germline ends came to 8 bases. CDR3 loop: CASSQPEGTIYF. In DNA form, the CDR3 reads TGCGCCAGCAGCCAACCCGAAGGCACCATATATTTT.